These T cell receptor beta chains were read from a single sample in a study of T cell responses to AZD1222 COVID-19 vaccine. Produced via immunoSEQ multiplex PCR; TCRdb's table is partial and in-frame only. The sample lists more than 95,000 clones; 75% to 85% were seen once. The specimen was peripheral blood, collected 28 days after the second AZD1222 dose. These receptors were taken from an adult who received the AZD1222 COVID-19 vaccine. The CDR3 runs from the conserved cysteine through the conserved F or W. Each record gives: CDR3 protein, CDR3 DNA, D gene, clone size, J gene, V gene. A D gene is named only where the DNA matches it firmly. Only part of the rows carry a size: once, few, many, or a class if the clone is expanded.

CASSPQSDSLYSNQPQHF TGTGCCAGCAGCCCCCAGAGCGACAGTCTCTATAGCAATCAGCCCCAGCATTTT . . TRBJ1-5 TRBV7-8
CASSPGTEGYQPQHF TGCGCCAGCAGCCCGGGGACCGAGGGCTATCAGCCCCAGCATTTT . once TRBJ1-5 TRBV5-1
CASSQAGTPYGYTF TGCGCCAGCAGCCAAGCTGGGACACCCTATGGCTACACCTTC . once TRBJ1-2 TRBV4-3
CASSPLGNGVTYNEQFF TGTGCCAGCAGCCCCCTCGGGAACGGGGTCACCTACAATGAGCAGTTCTTC . . TRBJ2-1 TRBV5-5
CASWTGTNQPQHF TGTGCCAGCTGGACAGGGACTAATCAGCCCCAGCATTTT TRBD1 . TRBJ1-5 TRBV27
CASSRTSGIQETQYF TGTGCCAGCAGCCGGACTAGCGGAATCCAAGAGACCCAGTACTTC TRBD2 . TRBJ2-5 TRBV3-1/TRBV3-2
CASSLEPDTQHF TGTGCCAGCAGCTTGGAGCCGGATACCCAGCATTTT . . TRBJ1-5 TRBV5-8
CASSWDRFYEQYF TGTGCCAGCAGCTGGGACAGATTTTACGAGCAGTACTTC TRBD1 few TRBJ2-7 TRBV7-2
CASSRVEGLGNTIYF TGTGCCAGCAGCAGGGTCGAGGGTCTAGGAAACACCATATATTTT . . TRBJ1-3 TRBV21-1
CASGLDNGKQYF TGTGCTAGTGGTTTGGATAATGGTAAGCAGTACTTC . . TRBJ2-7 TRBV12-5
CASSSRVSTGELFF TGTGCCAGCAGTTCCAGGGTGAGCACCGGGGAGCTGTTTTTT . . TRBJ2-2 TRBV6-5
CASSVVESLSGELFF TGTGCCAGCAGCGTAGTAGAGTCCCTATCGGGGGAGCTGTTTTTT . . TRBJ2-2 TRBV9
CASSPDSNSYEQYF TGTGCCAGCAGCCCGGACAGCAATTCCTACGAGCAGTACTTC . . TRBJ2-7 TRBV6-6
CASSVTEGYQPQHF TGTGCCAGCAGCGTAACTGAGGGATACCAGCCCCAGCATTTT . few TRBJ1-5 TRBV9
CASSSGQGVDEKLFF TGTGCCAGCAGTTCGGGACAGGGAGTAGATGAAAAACTGTTTTTT TRBD1 . TRBJ1-4 TRBV6-5
CSGTSGGAAGELFF TGCAGCGGGACTAGCGGGGGGGCCGCCGGGGAGCTGTTTTTT TRBD2 few TRBJ2-2 TRBV29-1
CASSYSPAYEQYF TGTGCCAGCAGTTACTCCCCCGCCTACGAGCAGTACTTC . . TRBJ2-7 TRBV6-5
CASSLWGRSYNSPLHF TGTGCCAGCAGCCTCTGGGGGCGCTCCTATAATTCACCCCTCCACTTT . . TRBJ1-6 TRBV5-6
CATSSRATGYGYTF TGTGCCACCAGCAGTAGAGCGACAGGCTATGGCTACACCTTC . . TRBJ1-2 TRBV15
CASSYGGLYGTQYF TGTGCCAGCAGTTACGGGGGCCTATATGGGACCCAGTACTTC . few TRBJ2-5 TRBV6-5
CASSAGFDRVHQQYF TGTGCCAGTAGTGCGGGATTTGACAGGGTACACCAGCAGTACTTC . . TRBJ2-7 TRBV19
CASPTQEAGPPGAYTQYF TGTGCCAGCCCTACTCAAGAAGCGGGCCCCCCGGGTGCTTATACGCAGTATTTT . . TRBJ2-3 TRBV27
CASSTTPGADTQYF TGTGCCAGCAGCACCACCCCGGGGGCAGATACGCAGTATTTT . . TRBJ2-3 TRBV7-2
CAISGTVNQPQHF TGTGCCATCTCCGGGACAGTTAATCAGCCCCAGCATTTT TRBD1 once TRBJ1-5 TRBV10-3
CASSPPSTNEQFF TGTGCCAGCTCACCACCATCCACAAATGAGCAGTTCTTC . . TRBJ2-1 TRBV18
CASSLEGTSGNTIYF TGTGCCAGCAGCTTGGAGGGGACGTCTGGAAACACCATATATTTT . . TRBJ1-3 TRBV5-8
CSASIWQGSSYNEQFF TGCAGTGCTAGTATCTGGCAGGGGAGCTCCTACAATGAGCAGTTCTTC . . TRBJ2-1 TRBV20-1
CASSQVTKGVSGNTIYF TGTGCCAGCAGCCAAGTGACGAAGGGGGTCTCTGGAAACACCATATATTTT . . TRBJ1-3 TRBV7-9